This is a list of T cell receptor beta chains from one sample in a study of T cells in Graves' hyperthyroidism and ophthalmopathy. TCRdb called the multiplex PCR reads again in MiXCR, with one record for every CDR3 protein. Among under 400,000 distinct CDR3 sequences listed, 13% were seen once. Material for sequencing was blood. All receptors come from a young woman with Graves' hyperthyroidism. The conserved cysteine and the conserved F or W are not part of the CDR3 here. Fields, in order: J gene, V gene, CDR3 length, CDR3 protein.

j_call: TRBJ2-7; v_call: TRBV5-4; cdr3_length: 14; cdr3_aa: ASSLAGGQGAREQY
j_call: TRBJ1-6; v_call: TRBV5-6; cdr3_length: 12; cdr3_aa: ASRGLGLNSPLH
j_call: TRBJ1-1; v_call: TRBV28; cdr3_length: 12; cdr3_aa: ASSFRVVGTEAF
j_call: TRBJ2-1; v_call: TRBV7-3; cdr3_length: 13; cdr3_aa: ASSRSGGADNEQF
j_call: TRBJ1-2; v_call: TRBV10-2; cdr3_length: 9; cdr3_aa: ATLREDSYT
j_call: TRBJ2-6; v_call: TRBV7-9; cdr3_length: 17; cdr3_aa: ASSLGYRASQSGANVLT
j_call: TRBJ2-5; v_call: TRBV28; cdr3_length: 11; cdr3_aa: ASSPTGVETQY
j_call: TRBJ1-1; v_call: TRBV19; cdr3_length: 10; cdr3_aa: ASSMVNTEAF
j_call: TRBJ2-2; v_call: TRBV7-3; cdr3_length: 12; cdr3_aa: ASSQTSGHGELF
j_call: TRBJ1-1; v_call: TRBV2; cdr3_length: 13; cdr3_aa: ASSELGQGVTEAF
j_call: TRBJ2-2; v_call: TRBV19; cdr3_length: 13; cdr3_aa: ALRRLAGFDGELF
j_call: TRBJ2-3; v_call: TRBV10-3; cdr3_length: 8; cdr3_aa: AIGTDTQY
j_call: TRBJ2-1; v_call: TRBV19; cdr3_length: 13; cdr3_aa: ASSSQAVSYNEQF
j_call: TRBJ2-7; v_call: TRBV7-9; cdr3_length: 12; cdr3_aa: ASSRNGVPYEQY
j_call: TRBJ1-1; v_call: TRBV5-1; cdr3_length: 12; cdr3_aa: ASSRPDRPFEAF
j_call: TRBJ2-1; v_call: TRBV2; cdr3_length: 8; cdr3_aa: ASRVSRGF
j_call: TRBJ1-5; v_call: TRBV12-3/TRBV12-4; cdr3_length: 13; cdr3_aa: ASSLGGTVAQPQH
j_call: TRBJ1-5; v_call: TRBV19; cdr3_length: 13; cdr3_aa: ASSIDHLQAQPQH
j_call: TRBJ2-7; v_call: TRBV13; cdr3_length: 14; cdr3_aa: ASSLESGQISYEQY
j_call: TRBJ1-2; v_call: TRBV9; cdr3_length: 13; cdr3_aa: ASSDPGMGALGYT
j_call: TRBJ1-5; v_call: TRBV9; cdr3_length: 12; cdr3_aa: ASSGRALDQPQH
j_call: TRBJ2-3; v_call: TRBV12-3/TRBV12-4; cdr3_length: 15; cdr3_aa: ASSLALAGGPTDTQY
j_call: TRBJ1-5; v_call: TRBV20-1; cdr3_length: 12; cdr3_aa: SASVGYSNQPQH
j_call: TRBJ1-6; v_call: TRBV7-2; cdr3_length: 11; cdr3_aa: ASSPDWDSPLH
j_call: TRBJ2-5; v_call: TRBV20-1; cdr3_length: 12; cdr3_aa: SARGTGGQETQY
j_call: TRBJ1-1; v_call: TRBV2; cdr3_length: 12; cdr3_aa: ASSESGTYTEAF
j_call: TRBJ2-7; v_call: TRBV28; cdr3_length: 12; cdr3_aa: ASSWSLQGYEQY
j_call: TRBJ2-1; v_call: TRBV12-3/TRBV12-4; cdr3_length: 12; cdr3_aa: ASTLPPGYGEQF
j_call: TRBJ2-7; v_call: TRBV6-1; cdr3_length: 12; cdr3_aa: ASSTGQGSYEQY